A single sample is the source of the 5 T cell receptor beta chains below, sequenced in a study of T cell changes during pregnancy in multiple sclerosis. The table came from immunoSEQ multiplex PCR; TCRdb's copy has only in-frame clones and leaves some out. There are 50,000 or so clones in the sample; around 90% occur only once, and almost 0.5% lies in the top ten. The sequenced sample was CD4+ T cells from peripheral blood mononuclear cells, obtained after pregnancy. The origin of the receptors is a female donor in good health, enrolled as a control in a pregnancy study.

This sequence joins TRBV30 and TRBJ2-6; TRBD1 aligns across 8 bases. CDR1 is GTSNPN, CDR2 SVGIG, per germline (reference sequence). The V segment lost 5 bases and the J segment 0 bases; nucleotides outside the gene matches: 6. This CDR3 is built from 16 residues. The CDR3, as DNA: TGTGCCTGGGGGACAGGCCTTGCCTCTGGGGCCAACGTCCTGACTTTC. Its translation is CAWGTGLASGANVLTF.

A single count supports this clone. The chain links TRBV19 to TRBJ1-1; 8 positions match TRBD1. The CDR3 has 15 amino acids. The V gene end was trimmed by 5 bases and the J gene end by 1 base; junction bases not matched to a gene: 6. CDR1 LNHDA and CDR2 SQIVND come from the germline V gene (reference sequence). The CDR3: CASSPLTGENTEAFF. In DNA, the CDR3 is TGTGCCAGTAGTCCTTTGACAGGGGAGAACACTGAAGCTTTCTTT. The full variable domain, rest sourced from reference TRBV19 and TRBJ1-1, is DGGITQSPKYLFRKEGQNVTLSCEQNLNHDAMYWYRQDPGQGLRLIYYSQIVNDFQKGDIAEGYSVSREKKESFPLTVTSAQKNPTAFYLCASSPLTGENTEAFFGQGTRLTVV.

Here the CDR3 DNA reads TGTGCCAGCAGCTTGGGCATCGTTACTTATAGCAATCAGCCCCAGCATTTT. Protein: CASSLGIVTYSNQPQHF. The chain is built from TRBV5-6 and TRBJ1-5, with no clear D. This CDR3 is 17 amino acids long. V was trimmed by 0 bases and J by 0 bases, leaving 13 bases between them. Germline CDR1 SGHDT, CDR2 YYEEEE.

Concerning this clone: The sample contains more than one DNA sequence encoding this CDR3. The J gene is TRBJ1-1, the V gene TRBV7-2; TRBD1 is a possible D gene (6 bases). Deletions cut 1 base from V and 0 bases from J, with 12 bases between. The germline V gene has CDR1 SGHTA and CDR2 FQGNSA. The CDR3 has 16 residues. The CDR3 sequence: CASSLGPRTVNTEAFF. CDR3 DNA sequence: TGTGCCAGCAGCTTAGGGCCCCGGACAGTGAACACTGAAGCTTTCTTT.

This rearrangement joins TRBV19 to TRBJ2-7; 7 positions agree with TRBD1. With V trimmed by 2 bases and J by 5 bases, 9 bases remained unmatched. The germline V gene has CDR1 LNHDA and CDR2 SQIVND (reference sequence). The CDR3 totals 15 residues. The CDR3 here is CASSITYRGGHEQYF. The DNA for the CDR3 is TGTGCCAGTAGTATAACCTACAGGGGTGGCCACGAGCAGTACTTC.